What follows describes a single TCR beta chain. Germline V gene sequence: CDR1 ENHRY, CDR2 SYGVKD. Trimming pared 0 bases from V and 0 bases from J, leaving 15 bases between. The CDR3 is 18 amino acids. This sample was taken from a study of T cell changes during pregnancy in multiple sclerosis. This table comes from immunoSEQ multiplex PCR, and its TCRdb copy is limited to in-frame clones, with some not included. The sample holds roughly 42,000 clones, about 91% seen once. This TCR came from a female donor in good health, enrolled as a control in a pregnancy study. Sample: CD4+ T cells from peripheral blood mononuclear cells, taken in the second trimester of pregnancy. The V call is TRBV10-3, the J call TRBJ1-3; D is ambiguous. Here the CDR3 DNA reads TGTGCCATCAGTGAGTCGGTTTTCAGGCTGAGCTCTGGAAACACCATATATTTT. Amino acids: CAISESVFRLSSGNTIYF.